This record covers a single T cell receptor beta chain. The antigen it recognizes is unknown. Within one base of it there is no much larger clone, and no base qualities were kept. The source of the sample is a study of shared clonotypes between healthy human individuals (dated by TCRdb to the early 2020s). General notes on the study: A couple of women and a few men aged 18 to 49 years were included in the cohort. The study deeply sequenced blood TCR repertoires of five healthy adults to estimate repertoire size and the extent of clonotype sharing between individuals. Libraries were prepared and TCR repertoires were sequenced by different laboratories using diverse techniques, in order to increase sequencing depth and limit assay-specific biases. Leukapheresis yielded between about 0.94 and 9.5 billion PBMCs per donor. For each donor, three plates each were used for CD4 naive and CD4 memory, two plates were used for CD8 naive, and one plate was used for CD8 memory. Study-wide findings and limitations: Based on pairwise subsampling, the degree of clonotype sharing among donors was expected to be affected by sequencing depth. Incomplete sequencing was indicated by rarefaction of sorted-subset datasets, despite the large sequencing depth. Naive subsets generally had larger estimated clonotype richness than memory subsets did. Only blood was sampled, and tissue TCR repertoires likely differ from those in blood. When a few donors were compared, the shared fraction of clonotypes was 5% to 6.5% for naive CD4, 3% to 4% for naive CD8, 2.3% for memory CD4, and 0.4% for memory CD8. Compared with non-shared clonotypes, clonotypes shared by all four sorted-subset donors had higher generation probabilities. The small number of donors limited the genetic and exposure-history diversity represented.

V is reduced by 0 bases and J by 4 bases, leaving a spacing of 7 bases between them. The germline V gene supplies CDR1 SNHLY and CDR2 FYNNEI. The CDR3 starts with the cysteine, ends with the phenylalanine, and has 13 residues. The entry retains the CDR3 DNA only, 39 bases that are in frame from base 1. TCR CDR3 regions were amplified from genomic DNA by multiplex PCR using the deep immunoSEQ assay. Genomic DNA extracted from each cell subset was distributed evenly over all wells of several immunoSEQ 96-well plates, and each plate served as one replicate. For sorted subsets, around 0.2 ug genomic DNA, equal to tens of thousands of T cell genomes, was loaded into each replicate PCR. Purified libraries were quantified with a Qubit 3.0 fluorometer, sized on a Bioanalyzer 2100, and re-quantified with the KAPA Library Quantification kit. Every immunoSEQ 96-well plate was sequenced on a dedicated single-read 150-cycle Illumina NextSeq 550 flow cell. The paper's data handling went like this. Because the immunoSEQ output held only junctional sequences and lacked quality scores, the filtering could not match the filtering applied to full-length reads. Sequences were annotated with PyIR, a Python wrapper for IgBLAST v1.9, using IMGT germline references to assign V/J genes and CDR3. Any read was removed if the V/J assignment was weak (E-value above 1e-6), the CDR3 was missing, or the read contained stop codons, out-of-frame junctions, or ambiguous translated residues. A V3J clonotype was defined by an identical inferred V gene, J gene, and CDR3 amino acid sequence. Percentage overlap between repertoires was calculated by dividing the number of shared unique clonotypes by the size of the smaller repertoire. Richness of each repertoire was evaluated using RTK rarefaction, the Chao1 estimator, and Recon v2.1 estimates of unobserved clonotypes. For all TCRbeta clonotypes obtained by the gDNA method from a few donors, generation probabilities were computed with OLGA. The table was pulled from immuneACCESS by TCRdb, which kept in-frame rearrangements only. Such tables lose some clones; where checked, under half of the loss comes from unresolved V genes, and the rest has no known cause. V and J calls and clone size are given by that table; D and trimming were obtained from the DNA. This sample lists roughly 500,000 clones; 90% to 96% were detected once. The ten most abundant clones make up less than 0.06% of the sample.

Healthy HIV-negative adults with no recently reported acute infections or vaccinations were included as donors. Only Caucasian adults living in Nashville, Tennessee, USA were represented among the donors. CD4+ T cells were enriched by magnetic negative selection, after which naive cells were positively selected on CD45RA and the negative fraction was taken as the memory subset. Blood was collected by leukapheresis, and PBMCs were isolated by Ficoll-Histopaque density gradient centrifugation and then cryopreserved in liquid nitrogen vapor phase. Analytical flow cytometry was used to check the purity and quantity of each magnetically sorted T cell population. Genomic DNA was isolated from each sorted fraction and quantified by UV absorbance on a Nanodrop 2000c.

The chain joins TRBV2 to TRBJ2-7; the D gene cannot be resolved reliably. Sequenced sample: naive CD4+ T cells sorted from blood. The meaning of the sample's cell subset or site label: CD45RA+ positively selected. This clonotype was sampled from a woman in her twenties or thirties in good health. The sequenced DNA is TGTGCCAGCAGTGAAGCGTCCCCTTACGAGCAGTACTTC. This sequence encodes CASSEASPYEQYF.